Listed here is a single TCR beta chain. The antigen is undetermined. Generated by immunoSEQ multiplex PCR, the TCRdb table keeps only in-frame clones and is missing some. The data contain some 60,000 clones, approximately 80% of them seen just once; the ten biggest clones take up 3.6%. The sample originates from a study of a mutant IDH1 vaccine in newly diagnosed glioma. As to time point: week 11, during vaccination. Every single dose of the vaccine, 300 ug of mutant IDH1 20-mer peptide, came with topical imiquimod. Germline CDR1 and CDR2: LNHDA and SQIVND (reference sequence). The CDR3 covers 15 residues. V lost 0 bases and J 8 bases, leaving 13 bases between the germline ends.

V usage is TRBV19 and J usage is TRBJ1-4, with a weak D call TRBD1 (6 bases). The sample consisted of PBMCs, taken from a glioma patient whose treatment included an IDH1 peptide vaccine. The TCR originated in a man aged 30 to 39 with glioma. The CDR3 nucleotides are TGTGCCAGTAGTATAGATCAGGGGTGGACGGAAAAACTGTTTTTT. This gives the protein CASSIDQGWTEKLFF.